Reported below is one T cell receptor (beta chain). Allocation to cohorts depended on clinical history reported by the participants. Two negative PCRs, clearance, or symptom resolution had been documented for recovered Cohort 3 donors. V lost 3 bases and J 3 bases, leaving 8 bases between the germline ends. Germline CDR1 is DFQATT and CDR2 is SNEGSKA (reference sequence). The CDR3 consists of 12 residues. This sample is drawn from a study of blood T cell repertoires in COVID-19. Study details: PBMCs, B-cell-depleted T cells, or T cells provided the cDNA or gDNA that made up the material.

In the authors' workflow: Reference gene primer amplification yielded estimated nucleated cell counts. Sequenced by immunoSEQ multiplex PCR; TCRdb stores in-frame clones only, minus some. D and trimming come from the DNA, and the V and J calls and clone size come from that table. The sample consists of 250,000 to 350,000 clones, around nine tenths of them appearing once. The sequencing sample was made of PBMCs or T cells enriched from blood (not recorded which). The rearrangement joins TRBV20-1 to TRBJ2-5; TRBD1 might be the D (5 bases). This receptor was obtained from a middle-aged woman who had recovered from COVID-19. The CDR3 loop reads CSASRQKETQYF. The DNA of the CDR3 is TGCAGTGCTAGTAGACAGAAAGAGACCCAGTACTTC.